This T cell receptor (beta chain) was sequenced during a study of blood T cells in healthy people across ages. Across the study: Per two T cells, template switching captured roughly one barcoded beta molecule.

Germline V CDR1 and CDR2: DFQATT, SNEGSKA (reference sequence). Trimming removed 5 bases from V and 2 bases from J; junction bases left unmatched: 3. This CDR3 has 13 residues. This clonotype showed up just a few times. A J-beta primer mix and a sample-barcoded 5' primer were used in a second PCR of roughly 6 to 11 cycles. Each CDR3 protein gets one entry after TCRdb re-called the 5' RACE reads with MiXCR. Here the sample spans around 870,000 distinct CDR3 sequences, around 28% being singletons. The TCR was taken from a woman aged 80 or over in good health. The material sequenced was blood. The genes are TRBV20-1 and TRBJ2-3; TRBD2 agrees at 8 bases. CDR3 coding DNA: TGCAGTGCTGTTAGCGGGGACACAGATACGCAGTATTTT. Translating gives CSAVSGDTDTQYF.